This TCR beta chain originates from a study of blood T cell repertoires in COVID-19. For the study at large: Sites across the United States, Italy and Spain contributed samples from acute and convalescent COVID-19.

The CDR3 sequence is 14 residues long. Germline assignment: CDR1 SEHNR and CDR2 FQNEAQ (reference sequence). The J segment lost 2 bases and the V segment lost 5 bases, leaving 1 base of the junction unmatched. Measured with immunoSEQ multiplex PCR; TCRdb has only the in-frame clones, and not every one. The sample includes hundreds of thousands of clones, around nine tenths of them seen just once. The source is a man aged 55 to 70 with acute or convalescent COVID-19. The sequencing input was peripheral blood. The chain combines TRBV7-9 with TRBJ1-3, with 9 bases fitting TRBD1. CDR3 sequence: CASSRTGAGNTIYF. The CDR3, as DNA: TGTGCCAGCAGCAGGACAGGGGCTGGAAACACCATATATTTT.